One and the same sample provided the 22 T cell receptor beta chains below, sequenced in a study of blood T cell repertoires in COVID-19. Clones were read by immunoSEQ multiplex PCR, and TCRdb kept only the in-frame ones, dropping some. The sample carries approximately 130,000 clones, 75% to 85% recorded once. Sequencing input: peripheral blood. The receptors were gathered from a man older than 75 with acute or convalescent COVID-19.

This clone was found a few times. The CDR3 spells CASSLWEFSDEQYF. The CDR3 DNA sequence: TGTGCCAGCAGCTTATGGGAGTTTTCCGACGAGCAGTACTTC. V and J are TRBV11-2 and TRBJ2-7, with a weak D call TRBD2 (5 bases). The CDR3 runs to 14 residues. CDR1 and CDR2 (germline): SGHAT, FQNNGV. Trimming shortened V by 2 bases and J by 5 bases, and 13 bases separated the two germline ends.

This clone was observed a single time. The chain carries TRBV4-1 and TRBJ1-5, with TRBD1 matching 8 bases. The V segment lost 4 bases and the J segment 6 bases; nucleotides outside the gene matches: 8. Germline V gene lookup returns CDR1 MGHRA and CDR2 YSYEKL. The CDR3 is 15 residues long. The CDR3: CASSRGQGTSQPQHF. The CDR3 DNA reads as TGCGCCAGCAGCCGAGGACAGGGAACGAGTCAGCCCCAGCATTTT.

The CDR3 protein is CASNYENTGELFF. CDR3 sequence (DNA): TGTGCCAGCAACTACGAAAACACCGGGGAGCTGTTTTTT. The V and J genes are TRBV6-5 and TRBJ2-2; D ambiguous. This CDR3 contains 13 residues. Germline V gene sequence: CDR1 MNHEY, CDR2 SVGAGI. The V gene lost 7 bases and the J gene lost 2 bases, with 8 bases spanning the gap.

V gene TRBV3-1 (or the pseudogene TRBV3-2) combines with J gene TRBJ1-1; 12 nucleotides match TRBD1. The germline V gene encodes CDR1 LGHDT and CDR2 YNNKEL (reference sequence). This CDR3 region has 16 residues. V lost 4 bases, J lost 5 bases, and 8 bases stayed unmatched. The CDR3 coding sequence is TGTGCCAGCAGCCCCCGGGACAGGGGGCGCGGAACTGAAGCTTTCTTT. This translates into CASSPRDRGRGTEAFF.

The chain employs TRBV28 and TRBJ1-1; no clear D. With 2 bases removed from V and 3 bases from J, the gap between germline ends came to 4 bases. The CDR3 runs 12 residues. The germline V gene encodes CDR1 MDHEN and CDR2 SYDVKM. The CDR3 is CASSLTYTEAFF. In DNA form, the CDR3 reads TGTGCCAGCAGTTTAACTTACACTGAAGCTTTCTTT.

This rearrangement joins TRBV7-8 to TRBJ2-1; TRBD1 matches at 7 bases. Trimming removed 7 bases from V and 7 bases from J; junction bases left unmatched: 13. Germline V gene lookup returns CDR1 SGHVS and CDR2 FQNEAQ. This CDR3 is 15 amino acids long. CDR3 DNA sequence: TGTGCCAGCACCCTACAGGGGTTAAACGGGAATGAGCAGTTCTTC. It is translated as CASTLQGLNGNEQFF.

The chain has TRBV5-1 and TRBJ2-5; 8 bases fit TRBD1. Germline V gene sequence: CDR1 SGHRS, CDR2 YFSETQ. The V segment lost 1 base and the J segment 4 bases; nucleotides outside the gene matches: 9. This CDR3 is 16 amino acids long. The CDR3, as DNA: TGCGCCAGCAGCTTGAATGGACAGGGATCGGGAGAGACCCAGTACTTC. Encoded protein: CASSLNGQGSGETQYF.

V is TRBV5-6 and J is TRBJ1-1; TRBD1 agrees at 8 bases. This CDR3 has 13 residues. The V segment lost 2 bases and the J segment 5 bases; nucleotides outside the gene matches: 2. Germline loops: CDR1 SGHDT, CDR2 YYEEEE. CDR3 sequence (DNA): TGTGCCAGCAGCTTACAGGGGGGAACTGAAGCTTTCTTT. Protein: CASSLQGGTEAFF.

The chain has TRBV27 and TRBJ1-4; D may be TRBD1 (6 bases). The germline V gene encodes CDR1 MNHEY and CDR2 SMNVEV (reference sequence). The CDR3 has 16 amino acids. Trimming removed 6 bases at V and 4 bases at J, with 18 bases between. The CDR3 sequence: CASRPSMTGLNEKLFF. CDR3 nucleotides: TGTGCCAGCAGACCCTCAATGACAGGACTTAATGAAAAACTGTTTTTT.

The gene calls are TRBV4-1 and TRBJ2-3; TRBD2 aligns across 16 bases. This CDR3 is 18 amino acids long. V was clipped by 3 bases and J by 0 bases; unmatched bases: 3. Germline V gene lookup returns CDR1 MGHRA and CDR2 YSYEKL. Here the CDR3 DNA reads TGCGCCAGCAGCCAGCCGGGACTAGCGGGGGGGAGCACAGATACGCAGTATTTT. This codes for CASSQPGLAGGSTDTQYF.

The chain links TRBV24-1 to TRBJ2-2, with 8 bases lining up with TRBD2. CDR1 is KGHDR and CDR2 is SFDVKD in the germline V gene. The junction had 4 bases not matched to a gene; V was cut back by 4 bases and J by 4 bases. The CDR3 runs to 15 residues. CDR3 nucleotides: TGTGCCACCAGTGACGAACTAGCGGTCACCGGGGAGCTGTTTTTT. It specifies CATSDELAVTGELFF.

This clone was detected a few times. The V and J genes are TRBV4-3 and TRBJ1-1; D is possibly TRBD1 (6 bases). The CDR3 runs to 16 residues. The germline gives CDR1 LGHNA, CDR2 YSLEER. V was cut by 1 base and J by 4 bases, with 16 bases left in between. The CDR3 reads CASSQGQWGRGTEAFF. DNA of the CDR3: TGCGCCAGCAGCCAAGGACAGTGGGGGCGCGGCACTGAAGCTTTCTTT.

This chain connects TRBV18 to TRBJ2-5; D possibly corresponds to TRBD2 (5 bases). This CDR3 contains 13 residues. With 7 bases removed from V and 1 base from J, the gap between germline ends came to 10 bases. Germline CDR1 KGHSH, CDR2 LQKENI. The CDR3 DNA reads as TGTGCCAGCTGCCGGGATACCCAAGAGACCCAGTACTTC. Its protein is CASCRDTQETQYF.

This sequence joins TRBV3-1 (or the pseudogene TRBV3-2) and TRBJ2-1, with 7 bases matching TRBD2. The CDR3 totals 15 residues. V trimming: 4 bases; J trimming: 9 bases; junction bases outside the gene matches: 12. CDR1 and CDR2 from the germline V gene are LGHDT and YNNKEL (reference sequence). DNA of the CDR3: TGTGCCAGCAGCCTCTCTAGCGGCCGTCGGGGTGAGCAGTTCTTC. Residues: CASSLSSGRRGEQFF.

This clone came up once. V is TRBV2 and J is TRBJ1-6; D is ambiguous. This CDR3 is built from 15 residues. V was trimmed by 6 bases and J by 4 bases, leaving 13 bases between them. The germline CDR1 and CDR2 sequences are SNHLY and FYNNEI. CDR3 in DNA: TGTGCCAGCAGCGCGCAGGATAAATATAATTCACCCCTCCACTTT. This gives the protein CASSAQDKYNSPLHF. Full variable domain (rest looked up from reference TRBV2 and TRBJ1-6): EPEVTQTPSHQVTQMGQEVILRCVPISNHLYFYWYRQILGQKVEFLVSFYNNEISEKSEIFDDQFSVERPDGSNFTLKIRSTKLEDSAMYFCASSAQDKYNSPLHFGNGTRLTVT.

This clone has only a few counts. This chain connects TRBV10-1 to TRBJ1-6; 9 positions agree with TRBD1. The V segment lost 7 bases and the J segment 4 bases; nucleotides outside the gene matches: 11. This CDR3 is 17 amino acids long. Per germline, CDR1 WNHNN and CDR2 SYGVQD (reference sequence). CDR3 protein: CASNSRRDRVYNSPLHF. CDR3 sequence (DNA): TGCGCCAGCAATTCTCGCCGGGACAGGGTTTATAATTCACCCCTCCACTTT.

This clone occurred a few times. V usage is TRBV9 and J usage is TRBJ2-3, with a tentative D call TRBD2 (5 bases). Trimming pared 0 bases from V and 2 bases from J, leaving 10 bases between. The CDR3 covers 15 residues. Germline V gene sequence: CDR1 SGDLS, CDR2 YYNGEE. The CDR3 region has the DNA TGTGCCAGCAGCGTAGCTCCGGGAATCACAGATACGCAGTATTTT. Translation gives CASSVAPGITDTQYF.

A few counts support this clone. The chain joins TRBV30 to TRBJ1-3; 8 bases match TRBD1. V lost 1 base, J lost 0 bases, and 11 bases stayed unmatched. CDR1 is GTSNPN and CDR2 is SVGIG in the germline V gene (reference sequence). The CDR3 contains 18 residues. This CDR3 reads CAWSGGGDRGFSGNTIYF. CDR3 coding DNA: TGTGCCTGGAGTGGAGGCGGCGACAGGGGCTTCTCTGGAAACACCATATATTTT.

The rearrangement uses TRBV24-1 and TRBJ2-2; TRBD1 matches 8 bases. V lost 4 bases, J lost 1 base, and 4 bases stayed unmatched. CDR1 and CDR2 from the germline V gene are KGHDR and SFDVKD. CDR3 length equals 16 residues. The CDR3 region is CATSDPGTGNTGELFF. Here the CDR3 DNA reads TGTGCCACCAGTGACCCCGGGACAGGGAACACCGGGGAGCTGTTTTTT.

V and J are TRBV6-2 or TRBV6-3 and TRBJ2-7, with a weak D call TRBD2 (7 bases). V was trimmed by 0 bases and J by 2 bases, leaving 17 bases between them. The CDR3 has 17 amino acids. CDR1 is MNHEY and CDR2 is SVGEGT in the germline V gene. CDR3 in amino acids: CASSYSSGRGHTYEQYF. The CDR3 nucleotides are TGTGCCAGCAGTTACTCGAGTGGGCGGGGGCATACCTACGAGCAGTACTTC.

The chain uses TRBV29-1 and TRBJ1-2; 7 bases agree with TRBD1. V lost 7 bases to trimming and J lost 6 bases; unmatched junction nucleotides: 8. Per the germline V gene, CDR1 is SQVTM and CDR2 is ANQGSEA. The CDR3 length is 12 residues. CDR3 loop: CSAKGGQHGYTF. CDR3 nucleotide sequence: TGCAGCGCAAAAGGGGGACAGCATGGCTACACCTTC.

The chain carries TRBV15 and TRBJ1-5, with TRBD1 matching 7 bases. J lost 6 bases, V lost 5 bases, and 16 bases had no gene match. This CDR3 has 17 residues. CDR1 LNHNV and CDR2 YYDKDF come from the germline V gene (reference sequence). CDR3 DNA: TGTGCCACCAGCTCACCCGACAGGGCGGATGACTTTCAGCCCCAGCATTTT. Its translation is CATSSPDRADDFQPQHF.